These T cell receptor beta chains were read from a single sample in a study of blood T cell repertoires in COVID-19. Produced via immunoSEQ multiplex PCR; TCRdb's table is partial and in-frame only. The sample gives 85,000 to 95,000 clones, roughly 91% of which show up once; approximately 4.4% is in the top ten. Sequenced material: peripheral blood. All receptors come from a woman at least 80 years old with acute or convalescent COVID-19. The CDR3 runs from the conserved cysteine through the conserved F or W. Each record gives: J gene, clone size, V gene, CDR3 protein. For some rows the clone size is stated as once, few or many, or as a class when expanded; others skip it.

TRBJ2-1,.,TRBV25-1,CASRPSYRGLHEQFF
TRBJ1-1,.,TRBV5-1,CASSLVEGTEAFF
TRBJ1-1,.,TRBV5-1,CASSTDTNTEAFF
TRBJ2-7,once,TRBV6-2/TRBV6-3,CASSYAYRDQQYF
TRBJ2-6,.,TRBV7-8,CASSLVGLSGANVLTF
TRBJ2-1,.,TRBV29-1,CSVVPSFSGRNEQFF
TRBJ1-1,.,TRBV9,CASSALGDRDTEAFF
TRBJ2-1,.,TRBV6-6,CASSDRERTYNEQFF
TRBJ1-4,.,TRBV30,CAWRDSRRNEKLFF
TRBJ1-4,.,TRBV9,CASSVAGQTFNEKLFF
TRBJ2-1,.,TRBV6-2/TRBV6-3,CASSHPGGMQFF
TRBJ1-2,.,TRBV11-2,CASSNFRDRLGYTF
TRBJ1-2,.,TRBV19,CASSGLGQGEHGYTF
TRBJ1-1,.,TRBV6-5,CATKTGNTEAFF
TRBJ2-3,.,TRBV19,CASSPSGLAGTTDTQYF
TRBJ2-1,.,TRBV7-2,CASSNRGGYNEQFF
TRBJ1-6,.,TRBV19,CASSTTGYNSPLHF
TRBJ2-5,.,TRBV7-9,CASTRQGWVASGETQYF
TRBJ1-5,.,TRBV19,CASSIARQGNQPQHF
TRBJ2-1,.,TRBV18,CASSPRYNEQFF
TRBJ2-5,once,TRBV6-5,CASSSTSGQGRETQYF
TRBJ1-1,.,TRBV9,CASSVAGVTGTEAFF
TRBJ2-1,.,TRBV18,CASSPDQGAHEQFF
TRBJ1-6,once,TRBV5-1,CASSTATSKEPLHF
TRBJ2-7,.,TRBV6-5,CASSYSRQGYEQYF
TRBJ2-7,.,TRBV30,CAWSRQALEQYF
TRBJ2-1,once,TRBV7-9,CASRLEGIPNEQFF
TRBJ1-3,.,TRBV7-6,CASSLALPVRSGNTIYF
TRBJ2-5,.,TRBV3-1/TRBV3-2,CASSQQGGETQYF
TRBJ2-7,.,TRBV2,CASRGGGASEQYF
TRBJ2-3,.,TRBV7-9,CASSPDRGSQYF